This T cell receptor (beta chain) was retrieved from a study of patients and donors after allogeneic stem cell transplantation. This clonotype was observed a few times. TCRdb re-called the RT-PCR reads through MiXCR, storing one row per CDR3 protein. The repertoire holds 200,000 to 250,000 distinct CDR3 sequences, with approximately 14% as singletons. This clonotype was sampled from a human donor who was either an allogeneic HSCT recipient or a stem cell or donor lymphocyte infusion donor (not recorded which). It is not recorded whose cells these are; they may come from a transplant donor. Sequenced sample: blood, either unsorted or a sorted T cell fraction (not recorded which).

CDR3 amino acids: CASGIGGSGNTIYF. The CDR3 nucleotides read TGTGCCAGCGGAATAGGAGGCTCTGGAAACACCATATATTTT. The chain uses TRBV7-3 and TRBJ1-3, with D hard to call. The V gene's germline CDR1 is SGHTA and CDR2 FQGTGA. Trimming cost V 8 bases and J 0 bases, with 11 bases left between them. The length of the CDR3 is 14 residues.